This TCR beta chain was recovered during a study of blood T cell repertoires in COVID-19. For the study at large: Specimens from acute and convalescent COVID-19 originated in the United States, Italy and Spain. T cells, B-cell-depleted T cells, or PBMCs provided the cDNA or gDNA that served as material.

The method was immunoSEQ multiplex PCR; TCRdb's version includes in-frame clones alone and lacks a portion of them. The sample carries approximately 180,000 clones, approximately 90% recorded once. Trimming shortened V by 5 bases and J by 5 bases, and 12 bases separated the two germline ends. The CDR3 extends over 14 amino acids. Germline assignment: CDR1 KGHDR and CDR2 SFDVKD. This rearrangement joins TRBV24-1 to TRBJ1-5, with D possibly matching TRBD1 (6 bases). The receptor was derived from a man aged 40-49 years with active or convalescent COVID-19. Sequencing was performed on peripheral blood. Here the CDR3 DNA reads TGTGCCACCAGTGCCATACAGGGTTATCAGCCCCAGCATTTT. It codes for CATSAIQGYQPQHF.